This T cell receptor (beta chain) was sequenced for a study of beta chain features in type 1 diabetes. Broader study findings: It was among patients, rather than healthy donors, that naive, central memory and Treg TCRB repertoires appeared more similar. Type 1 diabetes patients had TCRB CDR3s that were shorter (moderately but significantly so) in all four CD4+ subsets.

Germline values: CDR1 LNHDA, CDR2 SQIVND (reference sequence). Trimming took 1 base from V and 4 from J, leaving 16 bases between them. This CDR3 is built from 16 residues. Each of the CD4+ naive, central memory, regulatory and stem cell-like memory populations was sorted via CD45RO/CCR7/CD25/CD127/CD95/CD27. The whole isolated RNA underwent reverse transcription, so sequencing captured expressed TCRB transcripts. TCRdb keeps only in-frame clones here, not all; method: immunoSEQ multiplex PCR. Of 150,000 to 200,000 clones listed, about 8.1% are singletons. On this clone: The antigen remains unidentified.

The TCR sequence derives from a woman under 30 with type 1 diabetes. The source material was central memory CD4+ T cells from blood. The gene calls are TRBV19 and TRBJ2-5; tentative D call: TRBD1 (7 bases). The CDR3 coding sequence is TGTGCCAGTAGTATAGCCGCCCAGGGGGGTGGAGAGACCCAGTACTTC. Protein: CASSIAAQGGGETQYF.